Below, 5 T cell receptor beta chains from the same sample are listed, as sequenced in a study of blood T cell repertoires in COVID-19. Using immunoSEQ multiplex PCR, the repertoire was profiled, and TCRdb retains in-frame clones only, with some absent. The table includes approximately 380,000 clones, about 89% detected once. Sequencing used PBMCs or T cells enriched from blood (not recorded which). The receptor set was obtained from a woman aged 40 to 50 who had been exposed to COVID-19.

The chain employs TRBV11-3 and TRBJ2-3, with a tentative D call TRBD1 (6 bases). V lost 0 bases, J lost 5 bases, and 12 bases lay in between. The CDR3 is 15 amino acids. Germline lookup yields CDR1 SGHNT and CDR2 YENEEA. The CDR3 DNA is TGTGCCAGCAGCTTAGAGGGGGCAGGACAAGATACGCAGTATTTT. Its protein is CASSLEGAGQDTQYF. Full variable domain (missing parts from reference TRBV11-3 and TRBJ2-3): EAGVVQSPRYKIIEKKQPVAFWCNPISGHNTLYWYLQNLGQGPELLIRYENEEAVDDSQLPKDRFSAERLKGVDSTLKIQPAELGDSAVYLCASSLEGAGQDTQYFGPGTRLTVL.

The chain has TRBV24-1 and TRBJ2-5; 7 bases line up with TRBD1. The CDR3 has 13 residues. J lost 1 base, V lost 8 bases, and 3 bases had no gene match. Germline values: CDR1 KGHDR, CDR2 SFDVKD. The CDR3 loop reads CATKDRTQETQYF. CDR3 coding DNA: TGTGCCACCAAGGACAGGACCCAAGAGACCCAGTACTTC.

This clone was picked up a small number of times. The chain has TRBV10-1 and TRBJ1-5; no clear D. CDR1 and CDR2 from the germline V gene are WNHNN and SYGVQD (reference sequence). Trimming removed 3 bases at V and 6 bases at J, with 6 bases between. The CDR3 loop spans 12 amino acids. CDR3 DNA: TGCGCCAGCAGTGACCCTAGTCAGCCCCAGCATTTT. This codes for CASSDPSQPQHF.

This clone appeared once. The genes are TRBV19 and TRBJ2-4; 8 bases match TRBD1. V gave up 5 bases and J gave up 6 bases; unmatched junction bases: 9. Germline V gives CDR1 LNHDA, CDR2 SQIVND (reference sequence). The CDR3 loop spans 15 amino acids. The CDR3 DNA sequence: TGTGCCAGTAGTTTCGGGACAGGAGGGGGAAACATTCAGTACTTC. Protein sequence: CASSFGTGGGNIQYF.

This chain joins TRBV11-3 and TRBJ2-1, with 8 bases that match TRBD2. Germline lookup yields CDR1 SGHNT and CDR2 YENEEA. This CDR3 is built from 14 residues. The ends lost 0 bases at V and 15 bases at J; junction bases unmatched: 10. CDR3 DNA sequence: TGTGCCAGCAGCTTAGACACTAGGACTAGCCCGGCGTTCTTC. This codes for CASSLDTRTSPAFF.